The 16 T cell receptor beta chains reported below all come from one sample, sequenced in a study of T cell responses to AZD1222 COVID-19 vaccine. Profiled with immunoSEQ multiplex PCR; TCRdb holds only in-frame clones, not every one. The sample shows roughly 140,000 clones, approximately 92% of them seen only once. The sequenced sample was peripheral blood, obtained 28 days after the second AZD1222 dose. The receptors were gathered from an adult who received the AZD1222 COVID-19 vaccine.

The chain combines TRBV11-2 with TRBJ2-7; D is unresolved. Germline V gene sequence: CDR1 SGHAT, CDR2 FQNNGV. V was cut by 1 base and J by 2 bases, with 9 bases left in between. CDR3 length equals 14 residues. The chain's CDR3 is CASSLVGPTYEQYF. The CDR3 DNA sequence: TGTGCCAGCAGCTTAGTTGGGCCAACCTACGAGCAGTACTTC.

V usage is TRBV5-1 and J usage is TRBJ1-2, with D maybe TRBD1 (5 bases). Trimming removed 4 bases at V and 8 bases at J, with 15 bases between. The CDR3 loop spans 13 amino acids. The germline gives CDR1 SGHRS, CDR2 YFSETQ. CDR3 in DNA: TGCGCCAGCAGCCCCCTGCAGGGACCAGGCTACACCTTC. Its protein product is CASSPLQGPGYTF.

The chain carries TRBV5-6 and TRBJ2-3, with 11 bases matching TRBD2. The ends lost 4 bases at V and 5 bases at J; junction bases unmatched: 9. CDR3 size: 16 residues. Germline CDR1 reads SGHDT; CDR2 reads YYEEEE. The CDR3 is CASSVVAGGPGDTQYF. CDR3 DNA sequence: TGTGCCAGCAGCGTCGTAGCGGGAGGGCCGGGAGATACGCAGTATTTT. Full variable domain (outside the CDR3, taken from reference TRBV5-6 and TRBJ2-3): DAGVTQSPTHLIKTRGQQVTLRCSPKSGHDTVSWYQQALGQGPQFIFQYYEEEERQRGNFPDRFSGHQFPNYSSELNVNALLLGDSALYLCASSVVAGGPGDTQYFGPGTRLTVL.

This clone was observed a handful of times. The rearrangement joins TRBV5-8 to TRBJ2-3; 7 positions agree with TRBD2. With V trimmed by 6 bases and J by 0 bases, 7 bases remained unmatched. The CDR3 covers 15 residues. Germline V gene sequence: CDR1 SGHTS, CDR2 YDEGEE. The CDR3 region has the DNA TGTGCCAGCACCCTGGGGGGGATCAGCACAGATACGCAGTATTTT. Translated: CASTLGGISTDTQYF.

The chain uses TRBV14 and TRBJ2-7, with 9 bases identical to TRBD2. The V segment lost 5 bases and the J segment 2 bases; nucleotides outside the gene matches: 10. In germline, CDR1 is SGHDN, CDR2 FVKESK. The CDR3 loop spans 16 amino acids. The DNA of the CDR3 is TGTGCCAGCAGCTCTCTAGCGGGGAGTCGAACCTACGAGCAGTACTTC. Translated: CASSSLAGSRTYEQYF.

V is TRBV12-3 or TRBV12-4 and J is TRBJ1-1; D is unresolved. Trimming shortened V by 7 bases and J by 1 base, and 10 bases separated the two germline ends. This CDR3 spans 13 amino acids. CDR3 DNA: TGTGCCAGCACCCTAGCCCCGAACACTGAAGCTTTCTTT. Residues: CASTLAPNTEAFF.

The chain links TRBV19 to TRBJ2-7, with 7 positions matching TRBD1. Trimming removed 5 bases from V and 1 base from J; junction bases left unmatched: 8. CDR1 and CDR2 (germline): LNHDA, SQIVND (reference sequence). This CDR3 spans 15 amino acids. As DNA, the CDR3 is TGTGCCAGTAGTTTTGGGACAGCCTTTTCCTACGAGCAGTACTTC. It codes for CASSFGTAFSYEQYF.

This rearrangement joins TRBV28 to TRBJ2-1; a possible D gene is TRBD2 (7 bases). Germline-derived CDR1 and CDR2 are MDHEN and SYDVKM. With 4 bases removed from V and 2 bases from J, the gap between germline ends came to 15 bases. The CDR3 consists of 16 residues. For the CDR3, the DNA is TGTGCCAGCAGTTCGCTGGGGGGGCCCACCTACAATGAGCAGTTCTTC. As protein: CASSSLGGPTYNEQFF.

The genes are TRBV10-3 and TRBJ1-3; no firm D call. Germline V CDR1 and CDR2: ENHRY, SYGVKD. This CDR3 has 14 amino acids. V was cut by 4 bases and J by 0 bases, with 7 bases left in between. The CDR3 coding sequence is TGTGCCATCAGTGCTCAGAACTCTGGAAACACCATATATTTT. Protein: CAISAQNSGNTIYF.

The chain recombines TRBV2 with TRBJ1-1, with D possibly being TRBD1 (6 bases). V dropped 1 base and J dropped 0 bases, with 9 bases sitting between them. In germline, CDR1 is SNHLY, CDR2 FYNNEI. The CDR3 extends over 15 amino acids. CDR3 nucleotide sequence: TGTGCCAGCAGTGAAGACGGGGGCCTGAACACTGAAGCTTTCTTT. This sequence encodes CASSEDGGLNTEAFF.

CDR3 sequence reads: CASSSRKREGSYEQYF. For the CDR3, the DNA is TGTGCCAGCAGCTCGAGGAAACGGGAGGGCTCCTACGAGCAGTACTTC. The chain has TRBV7-9 and TRBJ2-7, with 8 nucleotides matching TRBD2. Germline CDR1 reads SEHNR; CDR2 reads FQNEAQ (reference sequence). The CDR3 contains 16 residues. Unmatched junction bases numbered 8, after V lost 4 bases and J lost 0 bases.

V is TRBV27 and J is TRBJ2-1; 8 bases line up with TRBD2. The CDR3 extends over 14 amino acids. Germline values: CDR1 MNHEY, CDR2 SMNVEV (reference sequence). The V segment lost 1 base and the J segment 6 bases; nucleotides outside the gene matches: 2. This CDR3 is CASSLWLAGNEQFF. The CDR3 coding sequence is TGTGCCAGCAGTTTATGGCTAGCGGGCAATGAGCAGTTCTTC.

The chain is built from TRBV6-1 and TRBJ2-1; D gene uncertain. V was cut by 2 bases and J by 1 base, with 18 bases left in between. Germline CDR1 is MNHNS and CDR2 is SASEGT. The CDR3 runs to 18 residues. The CDR3 coding sequence is TGTGCCAGCAGTGAATCGAGGCGAGTCCCGAAATCCTACAATGAGCAGTTCTTC. It is translated as CASSESRRVPKSYNEQFF.

This clone was counted once. The chain has TRBV19 and TRBJ1-2; 9 bases are shared with TRBD1. Unmatched junction bases numbered 12, after V lost 3 bases and J lost 4 bases. The germline V gene has CDR1 LNHDA and CDR2 SQIVND (reference sequence). The length of the CDR3 is 17 residues. CDR3 bases: TGTGCCAGTAGTATCGGGACAGGGAAGGGGAAACTCTATGGCTACACCTTC. It yields the protein CASSIGTGKGKLYGYTF.

The genes are TRBV5-4 and TRBJ2-5, with 7 bases matching TRBD2. V was clipped by 0 bases and J by 5 bases; unmatched bases: 7. This CDR3 contains 15 residues. Germline V gene lookup returns CDR1 SGHNT and CDR2 YYREEE (reference sequence). The CDR3 here is CASSLGREMGETQYF. The CDR3 DNA sequence: TGTGCCAGCAGCTTGGGGCGGGAGATGGGCGAGACCCAGTACTTC.

The chain combines TRBV12-5 with TRBJ2-3; TRBD2 agrees at 7 bases. Germline CDR1 reads LGHNT; CDR2 reads FRNRAP. Trimming at V came to 2 bases and at J to 3 bases, leaving 11 bases not matched to a gene. The CDR3 spans 17 residues. The CDR3 region has the DNA TGTGCTAGTGGTTTGCCCTCCGTTGCGGGAGTAACAGATACGCAGTATTTT. Its protein product is CASGLPSVAGVTDTQYF.